This note documents a single T cell receptor beta chain sequence. Its antigen remains unknown. This sample's time point: blood 4 weeks post-SBRT, at nephrectomy. Treatment specified: 15 Gy SBRT to primary tumor, nephrectomy 4 weeks later. Nephrectomy followed 15 Gy stereotactic body radiation by 4 weeks. Some clones are missing from TCRdb's copy, which holds only in-frame ones; the method was immunoSEQ multiplex PCR. The sample carries fewer than 200,000 clones, roughly 90% recorded once. The data were taken from a study of radiation and T cells in renal cell carcinoma. General study findings and limits: In blood, top tumor clones expanded by 2 weeks, shrinking by 4.

The germline CDR1 and CDR2 sequences are KGHSH and LQKENI. V lost 3 bases and J 5 bases, leaving 8 bases between the germline ends. This CDR3 has 12 amino acids. Sequenced material: blood, taken from a patient whose treatment included radiotherapy and nephrectomy. The chain uses TRBV18 and TRBJ2-7; no definite D call. The clonotype originates from a woman between 50 and 59 years old with renal cell carcinoma. The CDR3 is CASSPFGDEQYF. CDR3 nucleotide sequence: TGTGCCAGCTCACCGTTTGGCGACGAGCAGTACTTC.